This passage covers 2 T cell receptor beta chains from one sample sequenced in a study of blood T cell repertoires in COVID-19. The repertoire was sequenced with immunoSEQ multiplex PCR; TCRdb's copy has only in-frame clones and lacks some. The sample has approximately 250,000 clones, around 93% seen once; the top ten hold 2.8%. The specimen was PBMCs or T cells enriched from blood (not recorded which). The receptors originated from a man in his forties who had been exposed to COVID-19.

In this sample, this clone turned up once. The chain carries TRBV19 and TRBJ2-1; 8 nucleotides agree with TRBD2. V lost 8 bases, J lost 7 bases, and 19 bases stayed unmatched. Germline lookup yields CDR1 LNHDA and CDR2 SQIVND (reference sequence). CDR3 length: 17 residues. CDR3 sequence reads: CASGHKGPLSGSNEQFF. The CDR3 DNA is TGTGCCAGTGGACACAAGGGACCCCTCAGCGGGAGTAATGAGCAGTTCTTC.

This chain connects TRBV24-1 to TRBJ1-2; TRBD1 might be the D (5 bases). The germline CDR1 and CDR2 sequences are KGHDR and SFDVKD. The CDR3 runs to 14 residues. V was cut by 3 bases and J by 9 bases, with 16 bases left in between. The CDR3 here is CATSDPGQVTSYTF. CDR3 nucleotides: TGTGCCACCAGTGATCCAGGACAAGTCACGAGCTACACCTTC.